What follows is one TCR beta chain and its context. Its specific antigen is unknown. Base-call qualities are not available, and no considerably larger clone is one nucleotide away. Libraries were constructed by the immunoSEQ multiplex PCR assay. Following the manufacturer's protocol, the hsTCRB Kit was used to amplify rearranged TCR beta chain sequences. Sequencing of TCRB libraries was carried out on an Illumina MiSeq. In the authors' own workflow: Demultiplexing, trimming and gene mapping were performed with the kit vendor's proprietary platform. Not all clones reach the TCRdb copy of this immuneACCESS table, which keeps in-frame sequences only. Checked studies attribute under half of the gap to unresolved V genes and leave the rest unexplained. Clone size and V and J calls were adopted from that table, with D and trimming inferred from the DNA. The sample yields about 88,000 clones; 82% were counted once. Around 5.2% of the sample comes from the top ten.

The time point label corresponds to: baseline, week 1 (first vaccination visit). The treatment or condition label, as the study defines it: pre-vaccination baseline after standard-of-care therapy. Donors had newly diagnosed WHO grade 3 or 4 IDH1-mutant astrocytomas with loss of nuclear ATRX. The samples were drawn from NOA16, a multicentre, single-arm, open-label phase I trial in Germany that tested a mutant IDH1 peptide vaccine in humans for the first time. For immunogenicity testing, the blood drawn at visit V03 was used as the baseline sample. Genomic DNA for TCRB sequencing was extracted from EDTA blood using the DNeasy Blood and Tissue Kit. The data originate from a study of a mutant IDH1 vaccine in newly diagnosed glioma listed by TCRdb under 2021. With respect to the entire study: Of the roughly 31 treated patients, about 60% were male and 37.5% were female, and the mean age was 40.4 years. For exploratory analyses, approximately 23 treated patients had longitudinal TCRB deep sequencing done wherever samples were available. Prior to enrollment, patients had been given standard therapy consisting of radiotherapy alone, temozolomide alone, or radiochemotherapy with temozolomide, with the combination given to most patients. Peripheral blood samples were drawn at six visits, namely V03 (baseline), V05, V07, V10, V12 and V13. Overall results and qualifications from the work: According to the authors, sample limitations meant that analyses of patient blood samples could not be reproduced. Pseudoprogression appeared unrelated to alterations in the top peripheral T cell clonotypes detected by TCRB sequencing. Vaccine-induced immune responses across multiple MHC alleles were detected in approximately 93% of patients. Availability determined which PBMC samples were chosen for TCRB deep sequencing.

Unmatched junction bases come to 14, with V trimmed by 1 base and J by 4 bases. The germline V gene (reference sequence) provides CDR1 GTSNPN and CDR2 SVGIG. The CDR3 holds 17 amino acids from the cysteine to the phenylalanine. Solely the CDR3 DNA is kept, with 51 bases framed from the first base. Sequences were derived from PBMCs, sampled from a glioma patient treated with radiotherapy, temozolomide or both. The sequence was obtained from a man aged 35-49 years with glioma. Some clones in this sample may be carry-over from other donors' samples. The chain employs TRBV30 and TRBJ2-7, with 9 central nucleotides matching TRBD2. CDR3 sequence: CAWSGPRAGGTSYEQYF. Here is the DNA: TGTGCCTGGAGTGGCCCTAGGGCGGGGGGGACGTCGTACGAGCAGTACTTC.